These 28 T cell receptor beta chains originate from one sample sequenced in a study of blood T cells in healthy people across ages. Through a sample-barcoded 5' primer and a J-beta primer mix, a second PCR was run for about 6 to 11 cycles. TCRdb reanalysed the 5' RACE reads using MiXCR and keeps one entry per CDR3 protein. The top ten hold 5.5% to 8% of the sample, which has about 1,400,000 distinct CDR3 sequences, 45% to 70% seen once. Sequences were obtained from blood. The receptors come from a young man in good health.

The CDR3 reads CASSLVPLPGEVEAFF. The CDR3 region has the DNA TGTGCCAGCAGCTTAGTCCCCCTGCCAGGGGAGGTTGAGGCTTTCTTT. The chain couples TRBV7-8 to TRBJ1-1; TRBD1 is a possible D gene (6 bases). Trimming stripped 1 base from V and 11 bases from J, with 23 bases between. The CDR3 contains 16 residues. CDR1 and CDR2 (germline): SGHVS, FQNEAQ.

The gene calls are TRBV12-3 or TRBV12-4 and TRBJ2-5; 10 bases agree with TRBD1. The V segment lost 6 bases and the J segment 5 bases; nucleotides outside the gene matches: 12. The CDR3 is made up of 16 amino acids. The CDR3 loop is CASSPRQGAKMETQYF. In DNA form, the CDR3 reads TGTGCCAGCAGCCCCAGACAGGGGGCGAAGATGGAGACCCAGTACTTC.

The rearrangement uses TRBV20-1 and TRBJ2-3; D may be TRBD1 (5 bases). CDR1 is DFQATT, CDR2 SNEGSKA, per germline (reference sequence). This CDR3 has 14 amino acids. Trimming pared 3 bases from V and 5 bases from J, leaving 15 bases between. This CDR3 reads CSASGRVGQDTQYF. The CDR3 coding sequence is TGCAGTGCTAGCGGCCGGGTAGGACAAGATACGCAGTATTTT.

The rearrangement uses TRBV7-9 and TRBJ2-1, with TRBD2 matching 8 bases. Germline CDR1 and CDR2: SEHNR and FQNEAQ (reference sequence). The CDR3 length is 14 residues. The DNA of the CDR3 is TGTTGTGTTTCGCGGGGGGTTAGCTACAATGAGCAGTTCTTC. Amino acids: CCVSRGVSYNEQFF.

The rearrangement uses TRBV20-1 and TRBJ2-1, with TRBD2 matching 12 bases. The CDR3 spans 16 residues. The junction had 5 bases not matched to a gene; V was cut back by 3 bases and J by 2 bases. Per germline, CDR1 DFQATT and CDR2 SNEGSKA (reference sequence). In nucleotides, the CDR3 is TGCAGTGCTAGTACTAGCGGGAGGCTCCCCTACAATGAGCAGTTCTTC. Encoded protein: CSASTSGRLPYNEQFF.

This rearrangement joins TRBV29-1 to TRBJ2-3, with D possibly matching TRBD1 (6 bases). The CDR3 totals 13 residues. The ends were cut back, 7 bases at V and 2 bases at J, with 13 bases in the middle. Germline CDR1 SQVTM, CDR2 ANQGSEA. DNA of the CDR3: TGCAGCGCCGTAACAGGGACCACAGATACGCAGTATTTT. This sequence encodes CSAVTGTTDTQYF.

The chain couples TRBV4-2 to TRBJ2-5; possible D gene TRBD2, 6 bases. Gene TRBJ2-7 matches the end of the DNA better, so the J call may be wrong. CDR3 length: 15 residues. Germline-derived CDR1 and CDR2 are LGHNA and YNFKEQ. The CDR3: CASSPLVGFGSEQYF. CDR3 nucleotides: TGTGCCAGCAGCCCTCTCGTCGGGTTCGGGAGCGAGCAGTACTTC.

This clonotype has just a few counts. This chain uses TRBV10-3 with TRBJ2-5; 8 bases are a match to TRBD1. The CDR3 is made up of 16 amino acids. V dropped 3 bases and J dropped 4; count of bases not matched to a gene: 10. CDR1 and CDR2 (germline): ENHRY, SYGVKD. This CDR3 reads CAISDPGQAFPETQYF. The DNA for the CDR3 is TGTGCCATCAGTGATCCGGGACAGGCTTTTCCAGAGACCCAGTACTTC.

This chain connects TRBV4-3 to TRBJ2-5; D might be TRBD1 (5 bases). V was cut by 4 bases and J by 5 bases, with 17 bases left in between. This CDR3 region has 15 residues. Per germline, CDR1 LGHNA and CDR2 YSLEER. The CDR3 region is CASSRQTRVGETQYF. CDR3 nucleotide sequence: TGCGCCAGCAGCCGACAGACCAGGGTGGGGGAGACCCAGTACTTC.

This clonotype turned up a few times. The V call is TRBV11-1, the J call TRBJ2-1, with D possibly TRBD1 on 5 matching bases. The germline CDR1 and CDR2 sequences are SGHAT and FQDESV (reference sequence). Trimming pared 7 bases from V and 0 bases from J, leaving 13 bases between. This CDR3 contains 15 residues. The CDR3 DNA reads as TGTGCCAGCACCAATCGACAGAGCTCCTACAATGAGCAGTTCTTC. It translates to CASTNRQSSYNEQFF.

This chain links TRBV4-3 with TRBJ2-1, with D perhaps TRBD2 (6 bases). CDR3 length: 16 residues. Germline CDR1 is LGHNA and CDR2 is YSLEER. The V end was cut by 1 base, the J end by 2 bases, with 12 bases between. This CDR3 is CASSQVFGGPYNEQFF. The CDR3 DNA follows: TGCGCCAGCAGCCAAGTTTTCGGGGGACCCTACAATGAGCAGTTCTTC.

The chain is built from TRBV7-2 and TRBJ2-2, with D possibly TRBD2 on 5 matching bases. Germline values: CDR1 SGHTA, CDR2 FQGNSA. The ends were cut back, 5 bases at V and 1 base at J, with 14 bases in the middle. The length of the CDR3 is 16 residues. The CDR3 spells CASSHLRRENTGELFF. The DNA for the CDR3 is TGTGCCAGCAGCCATCTACGCCGGGAGAACACCGGGGAGCTGTTTTTT.

This sequence joins TRBV4-1 and TRBJ1-4; D is uncertain. The CDR3 consists of 14 residues. Germline values: CDR1 MGHRA, CDR2 YSYEKL. The germline V and J ends were trimmed by 2 bases and 10 bases, with 14 bases remaining between them. As DNA, the CDR3 is TGCGCCAGCAGCCAACTACACGGTAGTGGAAAACTGTTTTTT. Translating gives CASSQLHGSGKLFF.

This rearrangement joins TRBV6-2 or TRBV6-3 to TRBJ1-2; maybe TRBD1 (6 bases). This CDR3 has 13 amino acids. With 7 bases removed from V and 8 bases from J, the gap between germline ends came to 17 bases. Germline loops: CDR1 MNHEY, CDR2 SVGEGT. CDR3 bases: TGTGCCAGCAACCCGGACAGAGCTAGCGGCTACACCTTC. As protein: CASNPDRASGYTF.

The CDR3: CASSLPSLAYRGLNTEAFF. The CDR3, as DNA: TGTGCCAGCAGCTTGCCAAGCCTGGCGTACAGGGGCTTGAACACTGAAGCTTTCTTT. V usage is TRBV11-2 and J usage is TRBJ1-1, with 7 nucleotides matching TRBD1. Trimming removed 3 bases from V and 0 bases from J; junction bases left unmatched: 16. Germline CDR1 is SGHAT and CDR2 is FQNNGV. CDR3 length: 19 residues.

The chain couples TRBV12-3 or TRBV12-4 to TRBJ2-1, with TRBD1 identical over 7 bases. V shed 8 bases, J shed 0 bases, and the junction held 7 bases outside the gene matches. The CDR3 is 15 residues long. CDR3 protein: CASSTGKSSYNEQFF. The CDR3, as DNA: TGTGCCAGCTCGACAGGGAAGAGCTCCTACAATGAGCAGTTCTTC.

The CDR3, as DNA: TGTGCCAGCAGTCAGAGACTAGCGGAAAGCTCCTACAATGAGCAGTACTTC. It is translated as CASSQRLAESSYNEQYF. The chain employs TRBV12-3 or TRBV12-4 and TRBJ2-7, with TRBD2 matching 9 bases. The ends lost 5 bases at V and 7 bases at J; junction bases unmatched: 18. There are 17 residues in the CDR3.

J is TRBJ2-5 and V is TRBV2; 12 positions agree with TRBD2. The J call is in doubt because the DNA end fits TRBJ2-7 better. The CDR3 has 15 amino acids. The germline V gene encodes CDR1 SNHLY and CDR2 FYNNEI. The CDR3 loop is CASREGTSGLYEQYF. CDR3 sequence (DNA): TGTGCCAGCAGGGAGGGGACTAGCGGGCTGTACGAGCAGTACTTC.

The J gene is TRBJ1-1, the V gene TRBV20-1; D ambiguous. Germline CDR1 reads DFQATT; CDR2 reads SNEGSKA (reference sequence). Trimming took 3 bases from V and 2 from J, leaving 13 bases between them. This CDR3 comprises 14 residues. CDR3 in amino acids: CSASPSGINTEAFF. The CDR3 coding sequence is TGCAGTGCTAGCCCTTCAGGTATTAACACTGAAGCTTTCTTT.

With regard to this clonotype: Its ends do not fully match the called genes, so a read error is possible. The genes are TRBV7-2 and TRBJ1-4; D not certain. Germline loops: CDR1 SGHTA, CDR2 FQGNSA. The CDR3 has 14 residues. The CDR3 spells CAGSLSRTTEKLFF. The DNA for the CDR3 is TGTGCCGGCAGCCTCTCTAGGACTACCGAAAAACTGTTTTTT.

Remarks on this clonotype: A read error may produce the germline difference seen at one junction end. This chain links TRBV9 with TRBJ1-2, with TRBD1 matching over 9 bases. Germline V gene data show CDR1 as SGDLS and CDR2 as YYNGEE. The CDR3 has 13 residues. CDR3 sequence: CVSSRLQGAGYTF. CDR3 in DNA: TGTGTCAGCAGCCGTTTACAGGGGGCTGGCTACACCTTC.

The chain employs TRBV20-1 and TRBJ2-1; 13 bases map to TRBD2. The length of the CDR3 is 15 residues. With 2 bases clipped from V and 7 bases from J, the junction kept 5 bases outside the gene matches. Per the germline V gene, CDR1 is DFQATT and CDR2 is SNEGSKA (reference sequence). The CDR3 coding sequence is TGCAGTGCTAGAACTAGCGGGGGGGCAGTAAATGAGCAGTTCTTC. Residues: CSARTSGGAVNEQFF.

The chain uses TRBV29-1 and TRBJ2-5; 9 positions agree with TRBD1. The junction had 17 bases not matched to a gene; V was cut back by 5 bases and J by 1 base. This CDR3 region has 18 residues. Germline-derived CDR1 and CDR2 are SQVTM and ANQGSEA. This chain's CDR3 is CSVYGTGKVRVVQETQYF. The CDR3 DNA reads TGCAGCGTTTATGGGACAGGGAAGGTTAGGGTGGTCCAAGAGACCCAGTACTTC.

In its sample, this clonotype was seen a few times. The rearrangement uses TRBV13 and TRBJ2-1; 10 bases are a match to TRBD2. CDR1 and CDR2 from the germline V gene are PRHDT and FYEKMQ (reference sequence). V lost 5 bases to trimming and J lost 5 bases; unmatched junction nucleotides: 9. CDR3 length: 16 amino acids. CDR3 protein: CASSHLAGAPHNEQFF. CDR3 sequence (DNA): TGTGCCAGCAGCCATCTAGCGGGAGCCCCCCACAATGAGCAGTTCTTC.

This clonotype was observed a handful of times. This chain connects TRBV4-1 to TRBJ2-3; possibly TRBD2 for D (6 bases). Germline V gives CDR1 MGHRA, CDR2 YSYEKL. V dropped 0 bases and J dropped 3 bases, with 16 bases sitting between them. The CDR3 extends over 17 amino acids. In DNA form, the CDR3 reads TGCGCCAGCAGCCAAGAAGGCGGGCCGGGGGAGACAGATACGCAGTATTTT. As protein: CASSQEGGPGETDTQYF.

This clonotype has more than one count but fewer than ten. This sequence joins TRBV3-1 and TRBJ1-1, with D possibly being TRBD1 (6 bases). Deletions cut 7 bases from V and 7 bases from J, with 16 bases between. The CDR3 consists of 13 residues. CDR1 LGHDT and CDR2 YNNKEL come from the germline V gene (reference sequence). Here the CDR3 reads CASNSGGGGEAFF. The CDR3 DNA is TGTGCCAGCAACAGCGGGGGCGGCGGTGAAGCTTTCTTT.

DNA for the CDR3: TGCAGTGCTGGTAGCGTTGCTTCTTACGAGCAGTACTTC. This encodes CSAGSVASYEQYF. This chain links TRBV20-1 with TRBJ2-4, with D maybe TRBD2 (5 bases). The J call may be wrong; the DNA end is better matched by TRBJ2-7. The CDR3 extends over 13 amino acids. Germline values: CDR1 DFQATT, CDR2 SNEGSKA (reference sequence).

The rearrangement links TRBV7-2 to TRBJ2-6, with a possible D match to TRBD1 (5 bases). Per germline, CDR1 SGHTA and CDR2 FQGNSA. Trimming left V 0 bases short and J 1 base short, with 7 bases between. The CDR3 loop spans 16 amino acids. The CDR3 here is CASSLARTSGANVLTF. The CDR3 bases are TGTGCCAGCAGCTTAGCCAGGACATCTGGGGCCAACGTCCTGACTTTC.